Following are 21 T cell receptor beta chains from one sample sequenced in a study of beta chain features in type 1 diabetes. These receptors have no known antigen. The entirety of the isolated RNA underwent reverse transcription, so expressed TCRB transcripts were sequenced. This table comes from immunoSEQ multiplex PCR, and its TCRdb copy is limited to in-frame clones, with some not included. The sample includes about 640,000 clones, around 12% of them seen just once. Study-wide findings and caveats: TCRB CDR3s were moderately but significantly shorter in Type 1 diabetes patients in all four CD4+ subsets.

Sequencing used naive CD4+ T cells from blood. Receptors originate from a man younger than 40 with type 1 diabetes.

This clone has only a few counts. The chain carries TRBV2 and TRBJ1-1; D is unclear. V lost 10 bases, J lost 0 bases, and 24 bases lay in between. The germline V gene has CDR1 SNHLY and CDR2 FYNNEI. This CDR3 spans 17 amino acids. In DNA form, the CDR3 reads TGTGCCACTTACACCAGGAGGCAGAGCATAATGAACACTGAAGCTTTCTTT. This gives the protein CATYTRRQSIMNTEAFF.

This clone was seen only a few times. The chain has TRBV10-3 and TRBJ1-5; perhaps TRBD1 as D (5 bases). V was trimmed by 4 bases and J by 8 bases, leaving 9 bases between them. The CDR3 has 12 amino acids. Per the germline V gene, CDR1 is ENHRY and CDR2 is SYGVKD. CDR3 region: CAISVDSEPQHF. The CDR3 DNA follows: TGTGCCATCAGTGTCGACAGCGAGCCCCAGCATTTT.

This clone has a handful of counts. The V gene is TRBV7-2, the J gene TRBJ2-1; TRBD2 aligns across 9 bases. This CDR3 region has 16 residues. The germline V gene has CDR1 SGHTA and CDR2 FQGNSA. Germline trimming cut 2 bases from V and 8 bases from J; bases unmatched to any gene: 10. The CDR3 sequence is CASSLPGLAFTYEQFF. The CDR3 region has the DNA TGTGCCAGCAGCTTACCCGGACTAGCGTTCACGTATGAGCAGTTCTTC. Filled out from reference TRBV7-2 and TRBJ2-1, the complete variable domain reads GAGVSQSPSNKVTEKGKDVELRCDPISGHTALYWYRQSLGQGLEFLIYFQGNSAPDKSGLPSDRFSAERTGGSVSTLTIQRTQQEDSAVYLCASSLPGLAFTYEQFFGPGTRLTVL.

In its sample, this clone was seen a few times. The V and J genes are TRBV5-1 and TRBJ2-1, with D possibly matching TRBD1 (5 bases). Germline V gives CDR1 SGHRS, CDR2 YFSETQ. Trimming removed 4 bases at V and 4 bases at J, with 9 bases between. The length of the CDR3 is 13 residues. CDR3 nucleotides: TGCGCCAGCAGCCCAGGGTGGTACAATGAGCAGTTCTTC. This codes for CASSPGWYNEQFF.

This clone has just a few counts. The V and J genes are TRBV4-3 and TRBJ2-4; TRBD1 or TRBD2 may be the D gene (6 bases each). The germline V gene encodes CDR1 LGHNA and CDR2 YSLEER. There are 17 residues in the CDR3. V shed 0 bases and J shed 0 bases, with 12 bases lying between them. CDR3 sequence: CASSQDWGALAKNIQYF. The CDR3, as DNA: TGCGCCAGCAGCCAAGATTGGGGGGCATTAGCCAAAAACATTCAGTACTTC.

The chain carries TRBV29-1 and TRBJ2-1; TRBD1 matches 8 bases. There are 14 residues in the CDR3. The junction had 15 bases not matched to a gene; V was cut back by 1 base and J by 16 bases. The germline V gene encodes CDR1 SQVTM and CDR2 ANQGSEA. The CDR3 spells CSVEGRGQDSRKFF. CDR3 DNA: TGCAGCGTTGAAGGTAGGGGACAGGATAGTCGTAAATTCTTC.

This clone has more than one count but fewer than ten. CDR3 DNA sequence: TGTGCCAGTAGTATCACCGCCCCCAATGAGCAGTTCTTC. It specifies CASSITAPNEQFF. The chain is built from TRBV19 and TRBJ2-1; no definite D call. V was trimmed by 3 bases and J by 6 bases, leaving 9 bases between them. Germline V gene lookup returns CDR1 LNHDA and CDR2 SQIVND (reference sequence). The CDR3 length is 13 residues.

This clone occurred a few times. The chain uses TRBV14 and TRBJ2-7; D possibly corresponds to TRBD1 (6 bases). V lost 7 bases, J lost 5 bases, and 18 bases lay in between. This CDR3 is built from 14 residues. Germline V lookup: CDR1 SGHDN, CDR2 FVKESK. The DNA of the CDR3 is TGTGCCAGCACCCAGGGCAGGGGATGGCACGAGCAGTACTTC. This translates into CASTQGRGWHEQYF.

This clone appeared a few times. The V gene is TRBV15, the J gene TRBJ1-5, with D unresolved. CDR1 is LNHNV and CDR2 is YYDKDF in the germline V gene (reference sequence). The germline V and J ends were trimmed by 0 bases and 1 base, with 4 bases remaining between them. The CDR3 length is 14 residues. For the CDR3, the DNA is TGTGCCACCAGCAGAGATAACAGCAATCAGCCCCAGCATTTT. Translated: CATSRDNSNQPQHF.

The J gene is TRBJ1-1, the V gene TRBV11-3; D possibly corresponds to TRBD1 (6 bases). Germline CDR1 reads SGHNT; CDR2 reads YENEEA. The CDR3 has 15 residues. V shed 5 bases and J shed 5 bases, with 18 bases lying between them. The CDR3 nucleotides are TGTGCCAGCAGCCCCCCCCGGGGGCCGGGTACTGAAGCTTTCTTT. It codes for CASSPPRGPGTEAFF. Full variable domain (outside the CDR3, taken from reference TRBV11-3 and TRBJ1-1): EAGVVQSPRYKIIEKKQPVAFWCNPISGHNTLYWYLQNLGQGPELLIRYENEEAVDDSQLPKDRFSAERLKGVDSTLKIQPAELGDSAVYLCASSPPRGPGTEAFFGQGTRLTVV.

J is TRBJ2-2 and V is TRBV7-2; TRBD1 matches at 8 bases. CDR1 and CDR2 (germline): SGHTA, FQGNSA. After removal of 4 bases from V and 5 bases from J, the junction contained 3 bases not matched to a gene. The CDR3 is 14 residues long. The CDR3 DNA is TGTGCCAGCAGCTCCCGACAGGGGACCGGGGAGCTGTTTTTT. Translating gives CASSSRQGTGELFF.

A word on this clone: An end of the junction differs from the germline gene, which may be a read error. The chain employs TRBV7-2 and TRBJ1-1, with no clear D. CDR3 length: 13 amino acids. Germline CDR1 reads SGHTA; CDR2 reads FQGNSA. The DNA for the CDR3 is TGTGCCAGCAGCCGACGGAGGAACAGTGAAGCTTTCTTT. Amino acid sequence: CASSRRRNSEAFF.

The V gene is TRBV5-6, the J gene TRBJ2-2, with D perhaps matching TRBD1 (5 bases). The germline V and J ends were trimmed by 4 bases and 3 bases, with 10 bases remaining between them. CDR1 is SGHDT and CDR2 is YYEEEE in the germline V gene. The CDR3 runs 14 residues. This CDR3 is CASSHGHYTGELFF. CDR3 nucleotide sequence: TGTGCCAGCAGCCACGGACATTACACCGGGGAGCTGTTTTTT.

This clone has more than one count but fewer than ten. This rearrangement joins TRBV4-2 to TRBJ1-5, with 9 bases matching TRBD1. V lost 5 bases to trimming and J lost 0 bases; unmatched junction nucleotides: 5. Germline assignment: CDR1 LGHNA and CDR2 YNFKEQ. The CDR3 is made up of 16 amino acids. In nucleotides, the CDR3 is TGTGCCAGCAGCTTTCGGGACAGGGATAGCAATCAGCCCCAGCATTTT. This translates into CASSFRDRDSNQPQHF.

This clone was counted only a few times. The gene calls are TRBV6-5 and TRBJ1-2, with D possibly being TRBD1 (5 bases). This CDR3 is 13 amino acids long. Germline V gene sequence: CDR1 MNHEY, CDR2 SVGAGI. V dropped 4 bases and J dropped 3 bases, with 9 bases sitting between them. CDR3 region: CASSWDADYGYTF. CDR3 in DNA: TGTGCCAGCAGTTGGGACGCCGACTATGGCTACACCTTC.

This clone appeared a few times. The chain carries TRBV11-2 and TRBJ2-4; perhaps D is TRBD1 or TRBD2 (5 bases each). Trimming pared 0 bases from V and 6 bases from J, leaving 9 bases between. Germline V lookup: CDR1 SGHAT, CDR2 FQNNGV. The CDR3 totals 14 residues. The CDR3 loop reads CASSLEGVLNIQYF. The CDR3 region has the DNA TGTGCCAGCAGCTTAGAGGGGGTCCTAAACATTCAGTACTTC.

This chain connects TRBV6-5 to TRBJ2-7; TRBD1 matches 7 bases. Germline loops: CDR1 MNHEY, CDR2 SVGAGI. The CDR3 is 13 residues long. The ends lost 6 bases at V and 0 bases at J; junction bases unmatched: 2. The DNA of the CDR3 is TGTGCCAGCAGGACAGGGAGCTCCTACGAGCAGTACTTC. Amino acids: CASRTGSSYEQYF.

This clone turned up a few times. In DNA, the CDR3 is TGTGCCAGCAGCCCCGGGGTGGCGTTGGAAGCTTTCTTT. Its protein product is CASSPGVALEAFF. The genes are TRBV14 and TRBJ1-1, with D unresolved. This CDR3 region has 13 residues. V lost 4 bases and J lost 8, with 14 bases in between. Germline CDR1 reads SGHDN; CDR2 reads FVKESK.

The chain uses TRBV7-2 and TRBJ2-6, with TRBD1 as a possible D gene (6 bases). The germline V gene encodes CDR1 SGHTA and CDR2 FQGNSA. V shed 4 bases and J shed 2 bases, with 9 bases lying between them. This CDR3 region has 15 residues. The CDR3 DNA reads TGTGCCAGCAGCTCGAACAGGGCTGGGGCCAACGTCCTGACTTTC. Protein product: CASSSNRAGANVLTF.

This chain links TRBV11-2 with TRBJ2-3, with a possible D match to TRBD1 (5 bases). Trimming pared 5 bases from V and 1 base from J, leaving 13 bases between. There are 15 residues in the CDR3. Germline V gives CDR1 SGHAT, CDR2 FQNNGV. CDR3 nucleotide sequence: TGTGCCAGCAGCCCGAACGCCAGGGGCACAGATACGCAGTATTTT. Residues: CASSPNARGTDTQYF.

V gene TRBV7-2 combines with J gene TRBJ1-2, with D tentatively TRBD1 (6 bases). The germline gives CDR1 SGHTA, CDR2 FQGNSA. This CDR3 is 14 amino acids long. The ends were cut back, 5 bases at V and 4 bases at J, with 14 bases in the middle. The CDR3 region is CASSGDRHLYGYTF. The CDR3, as DNA: TGTGCCAGCAGCGGAGACAGGCACCTCTATGGCTACACCTTC.